This T cell receptor beta chain is from a study of T cells in Graves' hyperthyroidism and ophthalmopathy. RNA transcripts provided the source from which TCR beta CDR3 regions were amplified. With the HTBI primer set, the TCR CDR3 went through a first round of RT-PCR. MiXCR, applied by TCRdb to the multiplex PCR reads, yields one record per CDR3 protein. This table has approximately 600,000 distinct CDR3 sequences, about 20% appearing once. The CDR3 contains 15 residues. Per the germline V gene, CDR1 is KGHSH and CDR2 is LQKENI. V lost 3 bases and J lost 7, with 13 bases in between. This clonotype has ten or more counts.

This TCR was recovered from a man aged 25 to 45 with Graves' ophthalmopathy. Source material: blood. V is TRBV18 and J is TRBJ1-6; D is perhaps TRBD1 (6 bases). CDR3 sequence (DNA): TGTGCCAGCTCACCGCAGGACAGTTTCAATTCACCCCTCCACTTT. It translates to CASSPQDSFNSPLHF.